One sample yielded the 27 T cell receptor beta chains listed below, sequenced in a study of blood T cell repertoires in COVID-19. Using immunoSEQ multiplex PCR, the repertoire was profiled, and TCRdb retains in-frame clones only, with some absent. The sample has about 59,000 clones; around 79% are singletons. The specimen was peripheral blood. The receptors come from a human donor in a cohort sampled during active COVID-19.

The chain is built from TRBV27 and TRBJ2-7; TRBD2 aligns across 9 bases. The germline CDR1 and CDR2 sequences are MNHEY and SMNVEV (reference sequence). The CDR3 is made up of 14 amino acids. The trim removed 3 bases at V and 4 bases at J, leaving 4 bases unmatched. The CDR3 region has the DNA TGTGCCAGCAGTTTGAGCGCGGGGGGGTACGAGCAGTACTTC. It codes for CASSLSAGGYEQYF.

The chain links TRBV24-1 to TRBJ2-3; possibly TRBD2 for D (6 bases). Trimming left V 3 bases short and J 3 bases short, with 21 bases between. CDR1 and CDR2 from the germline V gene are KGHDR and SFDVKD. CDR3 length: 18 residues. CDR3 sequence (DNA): TGTGCCACCAGTGATGCCACTACTTGGGCTAGCGAAACAGATACGCAGTATTTT. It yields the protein CATSDATTWASETDTQYF.

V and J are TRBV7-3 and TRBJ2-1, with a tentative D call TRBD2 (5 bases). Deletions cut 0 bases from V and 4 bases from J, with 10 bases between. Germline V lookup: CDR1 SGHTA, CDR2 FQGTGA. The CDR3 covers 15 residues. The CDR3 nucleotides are TGTGCCAGCAGCTTAACGTCCGGAGGATACAATGAGCAGTTCTTC. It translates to CASSLTSGGYNEQFF.

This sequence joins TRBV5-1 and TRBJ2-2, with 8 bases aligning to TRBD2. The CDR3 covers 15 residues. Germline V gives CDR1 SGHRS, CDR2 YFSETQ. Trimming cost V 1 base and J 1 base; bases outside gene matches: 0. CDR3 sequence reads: CASSLTSGNTGELFF. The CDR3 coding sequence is TGCGCCAGCAGCTTGACTAGCGGGAACACCGGGGAGCTGTTTTTT.

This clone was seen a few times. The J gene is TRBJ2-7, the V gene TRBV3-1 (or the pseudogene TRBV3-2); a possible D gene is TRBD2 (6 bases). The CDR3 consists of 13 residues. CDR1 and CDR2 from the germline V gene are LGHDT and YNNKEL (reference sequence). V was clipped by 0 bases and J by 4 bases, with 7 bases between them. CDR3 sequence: CASSQEGGYEQYF. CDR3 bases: TGTGCCAGCAGCCAAGAGGGGGGTTACGAGCAGTACTTC.

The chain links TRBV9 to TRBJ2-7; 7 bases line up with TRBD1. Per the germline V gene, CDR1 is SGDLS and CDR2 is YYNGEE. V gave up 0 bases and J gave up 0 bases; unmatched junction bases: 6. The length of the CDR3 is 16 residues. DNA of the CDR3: TGTGCCAGCAGCGTAGACGGGACAGCCTCCTCCTACGAGCAGTACTTC. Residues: CASSVDGTASSYEQYF.

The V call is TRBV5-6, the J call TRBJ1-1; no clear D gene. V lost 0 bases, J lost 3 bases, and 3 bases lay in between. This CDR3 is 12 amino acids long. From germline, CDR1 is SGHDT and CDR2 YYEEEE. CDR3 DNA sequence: TGTGCCAGCAGCTTGGTCGACACTGAAGCTTTCTTT. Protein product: CASSLVDTEAFF.

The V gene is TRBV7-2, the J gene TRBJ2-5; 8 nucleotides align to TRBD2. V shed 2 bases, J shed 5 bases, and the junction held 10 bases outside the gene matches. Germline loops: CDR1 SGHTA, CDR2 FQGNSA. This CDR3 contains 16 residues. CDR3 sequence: CASSLNTGRAGETQYF. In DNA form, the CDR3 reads TGTGCCAGCAGCTTAAATACCGGGAGGGCCGGGGAGACCCAGTACTTC.

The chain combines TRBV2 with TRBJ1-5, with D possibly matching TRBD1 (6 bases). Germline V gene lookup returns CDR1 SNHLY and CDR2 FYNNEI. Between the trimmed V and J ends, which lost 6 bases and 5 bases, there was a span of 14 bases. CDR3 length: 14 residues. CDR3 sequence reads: CASSKQGAYQPQHF. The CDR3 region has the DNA TGTGCCAGCAGCAAACAGGGAGCCTATCAGCCCCAGCATTTT.

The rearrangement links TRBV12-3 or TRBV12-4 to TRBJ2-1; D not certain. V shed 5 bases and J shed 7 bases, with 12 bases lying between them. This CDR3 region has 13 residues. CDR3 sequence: CASSRLTANEQFF. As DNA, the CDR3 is TGTGCCAGCAGTCGACTGACTGCAAATGAGCAGTTCTTC.

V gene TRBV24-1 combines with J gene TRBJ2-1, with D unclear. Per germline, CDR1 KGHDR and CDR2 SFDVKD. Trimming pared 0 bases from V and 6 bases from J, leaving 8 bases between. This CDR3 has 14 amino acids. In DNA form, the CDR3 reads TGTGCCACCAGTGATTTGGGGCCGCCCAATGAGCAGTTCTTC. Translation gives CATSDLGPPNEQFF.

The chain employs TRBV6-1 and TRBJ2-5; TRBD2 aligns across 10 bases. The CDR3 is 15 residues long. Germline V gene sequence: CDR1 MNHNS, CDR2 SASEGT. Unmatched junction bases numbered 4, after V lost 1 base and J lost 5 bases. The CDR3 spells CASSEEAGGPETQYF. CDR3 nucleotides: TGTGCCAGCAGTGAAGAAGCGGGAGGGCCCGAGACCCAGTACTTC.

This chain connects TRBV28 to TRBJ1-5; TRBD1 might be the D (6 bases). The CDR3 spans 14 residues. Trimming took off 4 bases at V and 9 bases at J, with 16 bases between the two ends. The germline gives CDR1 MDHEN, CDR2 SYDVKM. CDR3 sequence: CASSSGQLLGPQHF. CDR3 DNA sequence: TGTGCCAGCAGTTCCGGACAGCTTCTAGGGCCCCAGCATTTT.

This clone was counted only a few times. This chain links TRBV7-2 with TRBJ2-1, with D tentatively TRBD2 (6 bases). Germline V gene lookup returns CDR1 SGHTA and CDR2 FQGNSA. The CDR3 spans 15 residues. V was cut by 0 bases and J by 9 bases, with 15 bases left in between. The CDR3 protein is CASSLAPPGTGEQFF. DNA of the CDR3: TGTGCCAGCAGCTTAGCCCCCCCGGGGACTGGTGAGCAGTTCTTC.

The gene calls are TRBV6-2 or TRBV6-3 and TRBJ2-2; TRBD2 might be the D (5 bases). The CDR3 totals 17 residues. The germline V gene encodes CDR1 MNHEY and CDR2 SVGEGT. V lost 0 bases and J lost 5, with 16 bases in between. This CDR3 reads CASSYSGAEPRTGELFF. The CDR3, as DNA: TGTGCCAGCAGTTACTCGGGAGCGGAACCAAGGACCGGGGAGCTGTTTTTT.

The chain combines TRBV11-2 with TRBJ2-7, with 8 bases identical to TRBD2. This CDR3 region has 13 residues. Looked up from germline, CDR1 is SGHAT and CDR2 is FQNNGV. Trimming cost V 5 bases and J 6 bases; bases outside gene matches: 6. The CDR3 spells CASSPRGGGEQYF. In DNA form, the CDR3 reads TGTGCCAGCAGCCCCCGGGGGGGCGGCGAGCAGTACTTC.

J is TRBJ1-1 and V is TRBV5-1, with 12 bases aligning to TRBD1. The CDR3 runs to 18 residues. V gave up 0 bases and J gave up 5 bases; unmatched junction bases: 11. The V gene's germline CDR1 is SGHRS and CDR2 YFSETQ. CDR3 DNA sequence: TGCGCCAGCAGCTTGGGATTGCGGGACAGGGGGCGCGGGACTGAAGCTTTCTTT. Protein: CASSLGLRDRGRGTEAFF.

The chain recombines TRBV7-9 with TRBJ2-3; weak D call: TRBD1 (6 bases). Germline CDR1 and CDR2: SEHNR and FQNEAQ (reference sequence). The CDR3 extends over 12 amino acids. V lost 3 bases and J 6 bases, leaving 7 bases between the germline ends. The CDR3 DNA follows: TGTGCCAGCAGCTTTAGGGGGGATACGCAGTATTTT. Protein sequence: CASSFRGDTQYF.

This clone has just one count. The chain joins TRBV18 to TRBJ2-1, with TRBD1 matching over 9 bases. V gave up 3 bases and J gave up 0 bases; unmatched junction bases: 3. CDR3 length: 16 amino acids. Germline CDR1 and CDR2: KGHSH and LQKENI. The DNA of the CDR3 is TGTGCCAGCTCACCCGAACAGGGGGCCTCCTACAATGAGCAGTTCTTC. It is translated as CASSPEQGASYNEQFF.

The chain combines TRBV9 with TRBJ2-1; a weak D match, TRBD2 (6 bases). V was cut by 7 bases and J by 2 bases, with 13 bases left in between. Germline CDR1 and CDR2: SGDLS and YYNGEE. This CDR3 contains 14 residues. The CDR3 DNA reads TGTGCCAGCGGCGACGGGAGAACCTACAATGAGCAGTTCTTC. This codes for CASGDGRTYNEQFF.

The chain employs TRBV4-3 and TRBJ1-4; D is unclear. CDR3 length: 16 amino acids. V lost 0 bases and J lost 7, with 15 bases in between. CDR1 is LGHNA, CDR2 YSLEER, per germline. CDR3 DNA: TGCGCCAGCAGCCAAGATCTGAGGAGTACCGGTGAAAAACTGTTTTTT. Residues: CASSQDLRSTGEKLFF.

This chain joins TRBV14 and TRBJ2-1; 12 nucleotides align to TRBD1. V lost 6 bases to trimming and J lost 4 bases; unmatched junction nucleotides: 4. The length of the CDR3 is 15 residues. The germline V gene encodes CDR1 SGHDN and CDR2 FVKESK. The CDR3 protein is CASSRDRGRYNEQFF. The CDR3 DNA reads TGTGCCAGCAGTCGGGACAGGGGGCGGTACAATGAGCAGTTCTTC.

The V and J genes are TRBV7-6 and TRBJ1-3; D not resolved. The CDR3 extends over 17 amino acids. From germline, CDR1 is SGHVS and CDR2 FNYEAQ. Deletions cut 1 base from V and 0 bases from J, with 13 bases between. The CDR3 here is CASSLVPHSGSGNTIYF. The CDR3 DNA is TGTGCCAGCAGCTTAGTACCCCACTCGGGCTCTGGAAACACCATATATTTT.

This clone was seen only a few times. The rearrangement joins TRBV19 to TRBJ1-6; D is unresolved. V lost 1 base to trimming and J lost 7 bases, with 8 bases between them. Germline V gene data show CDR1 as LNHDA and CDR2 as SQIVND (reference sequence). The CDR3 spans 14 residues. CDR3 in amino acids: CASSIGLANSPLHF. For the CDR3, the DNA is TGTGCCAGTAGTATAGGACTGGCCAATTCACCCCTCCACTTT.

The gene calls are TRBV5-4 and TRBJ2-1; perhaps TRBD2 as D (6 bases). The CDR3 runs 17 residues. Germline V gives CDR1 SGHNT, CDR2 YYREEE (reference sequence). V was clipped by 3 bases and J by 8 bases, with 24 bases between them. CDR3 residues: CASSSASAGSFRDEQFF. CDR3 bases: TGTGCCAGCAGCTCCGCTAGCGCGGGATCCTTTAGGGATGAGCAGTTCTTC.

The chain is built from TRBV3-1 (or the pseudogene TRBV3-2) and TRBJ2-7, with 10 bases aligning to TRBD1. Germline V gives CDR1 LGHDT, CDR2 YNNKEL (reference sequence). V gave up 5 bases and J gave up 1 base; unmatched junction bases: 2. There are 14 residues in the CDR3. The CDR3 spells CASSRQGASYEQYF. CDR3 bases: TGTGCCAGCAGCAGACAGGGGGCTTCCTACGAGCAGTACTTC.

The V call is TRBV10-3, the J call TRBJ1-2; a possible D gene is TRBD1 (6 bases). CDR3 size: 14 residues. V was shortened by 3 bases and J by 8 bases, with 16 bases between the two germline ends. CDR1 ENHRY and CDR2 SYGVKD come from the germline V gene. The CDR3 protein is CAISDYGGALGYTF. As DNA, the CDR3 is TGTGCCATCAGTGATTATGGGGGGGCGCTGGGCTACACCTTC.